This T cell receptor beta chain appears in the sequencing data of a study of cytomegalovirus exposure and HLA in healthy donors (dated by TCRdb to about 2017). At the level of the whole study: According to an earlier analysis of several hundred of the donors, 150 million to 200 million T cells yielded 117 million unique TCR beta sequences and less than 300 Gb of sequence data. A handful of DR-DQ haplotypes were handled as single units for association and clustering because linkage in the cohort was strong. Rather than drawing on any new phenotypic data, the later analysis identified candidate immune exposures from TCR beta sequences and the way those sequences occurred across donors. In an earlier analysis of 587 of the donors, high-throughput TCR beta sequencing was used to judge whether each TCR beta V gene segment behaved as functional or pseudogenic. Genome-wide SNP genotypes for about 55% of the roughly 670 donors were used in a later genetic analysis, which treated that subset as a discovery cohort. Alongside the repertoire data, information on donor age, sex, ethnicity and CMV serostatus was compiled. The study used immunosequencing to profile the T cell repertoires of 600 to 850 subjects and linked those repertoires to cytomegalovirus serostatus. Typing coverage differed by locus: A, B, C, DRB1 and DQB1 were typed in about 620-640 donors, DQA1 in roughly 500, DPA1 in over 600, and DPB1 in 472. Among the roughly 390 genotyped donors, around 81% belonged to the genetic ancestry cluster associated with self-reported Caucasian donors. Across 398 genotyped donors of the cohort, an average of roughly 250,000 unique TCR beta nucleotide sequences per donor were sequenced, and roughly 18% of those sequences were non-productive. In addition to the first cohort of several hundred subjects, a separate validation cohort of 120 different subjects was used. Every discovery cohort repertoire had been produced on one sequencing platform. A later analysis re-examined previously published TCR beta repertoires from 600 to 700 donors and added high-resolution HLA genotyping to investigate patterns of TCR occurrence. Class I and class II HLA loci were covered by the typing at four-digit resolution. The study was designed to test whether signatures of past pathogen exposure could be identified by cataloging public T cell receptors. About 300 gigabases of sequencing data and tens of millions of unique TCR sequences were included in an early release covering about 700 HLA-typed donors. The study combined high-throughput TCR immunosequencing, statistical association of individual TCRs with disease status, and machine learning to predict cytomegalovirus infection status.

With respect to this clone: Its antigen remains unidentified.

The cohort comprised some 700 healthy bone marrow donors. All cohort members were sampled while nominally healthy, although unrecorded immune exposures were likely present. The donor was CMV seronegative and belonged to the group of over 300 seronegative cohort members. Each donor provided a peripheral blood sample, and peripheral blood mononuclear cells were used for TCR beta sequencing. Genomic DNA was extracted from the blood cell samples with the Qiagen DNeasy Blood Extraction Kit. The research as a whole found: Specific HLA alleles were associated with 15,000 to 20,000 TCR beta sequences at a false discovery rate of 0.05 in a later analysis. Roughly 15 rarely observed V segments, including chromosome 9 orphons, were excluded from the earlier analysis of about 500 of the donors because counts were too low. This cohort had only TCR beta chains sequenced, and the lack of alpha or paired-chain data limited which features could be detected. A few of the identified cytomegalovirus-associated TCR beta chains were confirmed in vitro to be specific for cytomegalovirus antigens. Linkage disequilibrium might explain the correlated functional status among segregating V segments, but an unknown experimental factor could not be ruled out. A later analysis found that most CMV-associated TCR beta chains appeared HLA-restricted, with HLA associations seemingly driven largely by CMV exposure. The authors suggested that the approach could potentially be extended to other disease states and immunological phenotypes. In a later analysis, the rate of TCR association differed among HLA loci, with DRB1 alleles having the most associated TCRs and HLA-C alleles having the fewest. A total of about 180 TCR beta chains were listed by the study as associated with cytomegalovirus. Broadly in line with IMGT annotations, most TCR beta V segments showed up in productive rearrangements about 90% or about 30% of the time in an earlier analysis of around 600 of the donors. The classifier was reported to diagnose cytomegalovirus status with high specificity and sensitivity in both the original cohort and the validation cohort. A further reported finding was that TCR beta sequences accurately predicted the HLA-A and HLA-B alleles for most subjects in the first cohort. Sequencing depth was assumed to be roughly uniform across donors in the presence/absence analyses, though that assumption may not hold. Most TCR sequences were seen in very few donors, while some public TCRs were found in many individuals. A group of highly shared sequence variants was considered likely to be a technical artifact of the sequencing pipeline. According to a later analysis, parvovirus B19, influenza, CMV and Epstein-Barr virus appeared linked to several top co-occurrence clusters. A later genetic analysis reported fewer N-insertions in productive TCRs among donors in an Asian-associated ancestry cluster than the roughly 670-donor mean. Strong co-occurrence of HLA alleles, especially DR and DQ, made assigning TCR associations to individual alleles difficult. Because some donors lacked HLA typing at each locus, the association tests relied only on the typed subset. V-gene and J-gene trimming of TCR beta chains was associated with a missense DCLRE1C variant in a later genetic analysis, and the association was replicated in an independent cohort. The only immune exposure information available for the cohort was CMV serostatus. Because the 87-base-pair reads could not distinguish some IMGT-functional V segments, including TRBV6-2 and TRBV6-3, those segments were excluded. In a later analysis, HLA-associated TCR beta chains were found to be more clonally expanded and to have lower generation probabilities than equally common non-associated chains.

Spanning cysteine to phenylalanine, the CDR3 consists of 16 amino acids. CDR3 DNA is the only sequence kept; it has 48 bases, read in frame from the first base. According to the germline V gene, CDR1 reads SGHRS and CDR2 reads YFSETQ. The germline V and J ends show losses of 4 bases and 0 bases respectively, and no gene match explains 7 bases of the junction. Libraries were prepared through the immunoSEQ multiplex PCR assay. The multiplex PCR relied on a mix of 60 forward primers for TCR Vbeta segments and 13 reverse primers for TCR Jbeta segments. The CDR3 region of rearranged TCR beta genes was amplified from genomic DNA by a multiplex PCR assay. On the Illumina HiSeq System, the amplified TCR beta libraries were sequenced as 87-base-pair reads. The authors' analysis ran thus. Across the 666 repertoires, a later analysis counted around 80 million unique TCR beta chains, about 10 million of which were shared by at least two donors. Raw reads were error-corrected and collapsed into unique sequences by a nearest-neighbor algorithm in which closely related sequences were merged to remove PCR and sequencing errors. To assign V, D and J gene segments, CDR3 sequences were aligned to IMGT reference sequences. For a sequence to be retained, a match of at least six nucleotides was required to both a V gene segment and a J gene segment. A rearrangement was called productive if the CDR3 had no stop codons and remained in frame with V and J, and every other rearrangement was called non-productive. CDR3 was defined according to IMGT convention as the region running from the second conserved V-encoded cysteine to the conserved J-encoded phenylalanine. The earlier analysis of about 570 of the donors excluded any sequence lacking an unambiguous match to a single V gene segment. An earlier analysis of around 600 of the donors classified V segments as functional when productive rearrangements were above 56.7% and as segregating when the standard deviation between donors was above 5%. A statistical classification framework was developed to diagnose cytomegalovirus status using the catalog of TCR beta chain sequences. In a later analysis, TCR nucleotide sequences were compared against IMGT/GENE-DB human TR gene sequences so that V and J genes could be assigned. In a later analysis, CDR3 sequences and most-parsimonious VDJ recombination scenarios were assigned using the TCRdist pipeline. In a later analysis, each TCR beta chain was defined by its CDR3 amino acid sequence together with its V-gene family, and reads lacking a unique V-gene family were excluded. To address suspected cross-contamination and a sequencing artifact, a later analysis removed around 590 highly shared, low-generation-probability nucleotide sequences. A later analysis calculated a clonal expansion index for each public chain from normalized within-repertoire ranks of inferred template counts. Generation probabilities in a later analysis came from a VDJ recombination model fitted to out-of-frame rearrangements, and those results were checked against IGoR. In a later analysis, hypergeometric tests were used to score TCR-TCR, TCR-HLA and TCR-CMV co-occurrence, with a repertoire-size bias correction applied to TCR pairs. To estimate false discovery rates, a later analysis permuted the HLA or CMV assignments 20 times. In a later analysis, co-occurring TCRs were grouped using DBSCAN, and TCRdist sequence similarity was added for clustering within HLA-allele-positive subsets. Repertoires with fewer than 30,000 or more than 120,000 public chains were left out of co-occurrence clustering, as were about 5 repertoires with anomalous nucleotide sharing. TCRdb holds this immuneACCESS table with in-frame rearrangements only. Some clones are missing; in checked studies, unresolved V genes explain under half, and the rest has no known cause. The V and J calls and clone size were taken over from that table, and D and trimming were inferred from the DNA. The table for this sample records about 140,000 clones. 2.2% of the sample is held by the ten biggest clonotypes.

Here the chain combines TRBV5-1 and TRBJ2-3; the central 8 bases match TRBD2. Sequencing was performed on PBMCs. The clonotype originates from a young woman in good health and CMV-seronegative. For the CDR3, the sequence is CASSAALAGSTDTQYF. The nucleotide sequence reads TGCGCCAGCAGCGCCGCGTTAGCGGGGAGCACAGATACGCAGTATTTT.